The clone carrying this T cell receptor (beta chain) was seen a single time. The data belong to a study of blood T cell repertoires in COVID-19. Whole-study context: COVID-19 samples from acute and convalescent phases originated in the United States, Italy and Spain. The cDNA or gDNA used as material had been derived from T cells, B-cell-depleted T cells, or PBMCs.

The CDR3 loop spans 16 amino acids. Trimming removed 2 bases from V and 3 bases from J, with 17 bases in between. Germline V CDR1 and CDR2: LNHNV, YYDKDF (reference sequence). Data came from immunoSEQ multiplex PCR; TCRdb stores just in-frame clones and leaves some out. The sample lists hundreds of thousands of clones, approximately 80% occurring once. The J gene is TRBJ2-7, the V gene TRBV15; D may be TRBD2 (5 bases). Sequenced: peripheral blood. This clonotype originated in a woman older than 75 with acute or convalescent COVID-19. The CDR3 sequence: CATSRLGPSEVYEQYF. In DNA form, the CDR3 reads TGTGCCACCAGCAGACTCGGACCCTCGGAGGTCTACGAGCAGTACTTC.